These 17 T cell receptor beta chains were sequenced from one sample in a study of cytomegalovirus exposure and HLA in healthy donors. PCR involved 60 Vbeta and 13 Jbeta primers. Produced via immunoSEQ multiplex PCR; TCRdb's table is partial and in-frame only. The sample records under 300,000 clones, about 83% being singletons. Sequenced: PBMCs. The receptors stem from a woman in her forties in good health and CMV-seropositive.

V and J are TRBV30 and TRBJ2-4; 7 bases are shared with TRBD2. V lost 3 bases to trimming and J lost 8 bases; unmatched junction nucleotides: 13. Per the germline V gene, CDR1 is GTSNPN and CDR2 is SVGIG (reference sequence). The CDR3 length is 15 residues. Here the CDR3 DNA reads TGTGCCTGGAGGAAGCGGGACTTGGGGTTCGACATTCAGTACTTC. Translated, it gives CAWRKRDLGFDIQYF. Based on the CDR3 plus reference TRBV30 and TRBJ2-4, the full variable domain is SQTIHQWPATLVQPVGSPLSLECTVEGTSNPNLYWYRQAAGRGLQLLFYSVGIGQISSEVPQNLSASRPQDRQFILSSKKLLLSDSGFYLCAWRKRDLGFDIQYFGAGTRLSVL.

The chain links TRBV4-2 to TRBJ1-1; D call uncertain. V lost 4 bases, J lost 3 bases, and 12 bases lay in between. CDR1 LGHNA and CDR2 YNFKEQ come from the germline V gene. The CDR3 spans 14 residues. The CDR3 DNA sequence: TGTGCCAGCAGCCTCACGGCGGGTGACACTGAAGCTTTCTTT. This gives the protein CASSLTAGDTEAFF.

This chain connects TRBV7-9 to TRBJ1-4, with TRBD1 matching over 8 bases. Germline trimming cut 2 bases from V and 8 bases from J; bases unmatched to any gene: 10. Germline V gene lookup returns CDR1 SEHNR and CDR2 FQNEAQ (reference sequence). This CDR3 is built from 16 residues. The CDR3 sequence: CASSLTTDRGWEKLFF. The CDR3 nucleotides are TGTGCCAGCAGCTTAACCACCGACAGGGGATGGGAAAAACTGTTTTTT.

The chain combines TRBV6-5 with TRBJ2-1; perhaps TRBD2 as D (7 bases). This CDR3 spans 12 amino acids. Per germline, CDR1 MNHEY and CDR2 SVGAGI. Deletions cut 6 bases from V and 10 bases from J, with 13 bases between. Here the CDR3 reads CASRGGVGEQFF. CDR3 bases: TGTGCCAGCAGAGGGGGGGTCGGCGAGCAGTTCTTC.

This sequence joins TRBV28 and TRBJ1-5; 12 bases agree with TRBD1. The CDR3 spans 20 residues. The J segment lost 0 bases and the V segment lost 5 bases, leaving 14 bases of the junction unmatched. Per the germline V gene, CDR1 is MDHEN and CDR2 is SYDVKM. Here the CDR3 DNA reads TGTGCCAGCAGTATGGGGACAGGGGGCGATCTACTATATAGCAATCAGCCCCAGCATTTT. Encoded protein: CASSMGTGGDLLYSNQPQHF.

This clone showed up just a few times. The rearrangement links TRBV27 to TRBJ2-3; 11 bases align to TRBD1. Germline CDR1 is MNHEY and CDR2 is SMNVEV (reference sequence). V dropped 5 bases and J dropped 11; count of bases not matched to a gene: 12. This CDR3 has 15 residues. CDR3 in amino acids: CASSRPGTGGIKQYF. The CDR3 coding sequence is TGTGCCAGCAGTAGGCCCGGGACAGGGGGAATCAAGCAGTATTTT.

Here the CDR3 DNA reads TGTGCCAGCAGTTTATCCCCCGGGACAGGGGGCTATAACGAGCAGTACTTC. Protein: CASSLSPGTGGYNEQYF. V and J are TRBV27 and TRBJ2-7; TRBD1 matches 12 bases. From germline, CDR1 is MNHEY and CDR2 SMNVEV (reference sequence). V shed 0 bases, J shed 5 bases, and the junction held 8 bases outside the gene matches. CDR3 size: 17 residues.

This sequence joins TRBV19 and TRBJ1-1; no reliable D call. Germline V CDR1 and CDR2: LNHDA, SQIVND (reference sequence). V lost 7 bases to trimming and J lost 1 base, with 16 bases between them. The CDR3 runs to 15 residues. The CDR3 DNA follows: TGTGCCAGTACCAGACCCGAACGGGGGAACACTGAAGCTTTCTTT. It is translated as CASTRPERGNTEAFF.

This chain links TRBV7-8 with TRBJ1-6; 8 bases align to TRBD1. Germline values: CDR1 SGHVS, CDR2 FQNEAQ. There are 15 residues in the CDR3. V was pared by 4 bases and J by 5 bases, with 4 bases of the junction left unmatched. The CDR3 DNA sequence: TGTGCCAGCAGCTCACAGGGGGGAGATAATTCACCCCTCCACTTT. It specifies CASSSQGGDNSPLHF.

The CDR3 coding sequence is TGCGCCAGCAGCCAAGCACGGCAGGGGGTCTCCTATGGCTACACCTTC. Translation: CASSQARQGVSYGYTF. The genes are TRBV4-3 and TRBJ1-2; 7 bases fit TRBD1. V lost 1 base and J lost 4; bases outside the gene matches: 9. The CDR3 consists of 16 residues. Per germline, CDR1 LGHNA and CDR2 YSLEER.

The chain carries TRBV19 and TRBJ2-7; 7 nucleotides agree with TRBD2. This CDR3 has 16 residues. In germline, CDR1 is LNHDA, CDR2 SQIVND (reference sequence). J was trimmed by 0 bases and V by 3 bases; bases with no gene match: 8. The CDR3 coding sequence is TGTGCCAGTAGTATTAGTTGGGGAGGGCCCTCCTACGAGCAGTACTTC. Translated, it gives CASSISWGGPSYEQYF.

This rearrangement joins TRBV6-5 to TRBJ1-2; 7 bases fit TRBD1. The CDR3 is 13 amino acids. V shed 5 bases and J 4 bases; nucleotides not matched to a gene: 4. CDR1 MNHEY and CDR2 SVGAGI come from the germline V gene. CDR3: CASSRDSPYGYTF. The CDR3, as DNA: TGTGCCAGCAGTCGGGACAGCCCCTATGGCTACACCTTC.

The chain employs TRBV29-1 and TRBJ2-1; the D gene is possibly TRBD2 (5 bases). Looked up from germline, CDR1 is SQVTM and CDR2 is ANQGSEA. The germline V and J ends were trimmed by 7 bases and 6 bases, with 19 bases remaining between them. The CDR3 runs 14 residues. CDR3 sequence reads: CSAKKGAILNEQFF. DNA for the CDR3: TGCAGCGCGAAAAAGGGAGCGATCCTCAATGAGCAGTTCTTC.

The J gene is TRBJ2-1, the V gene TRBV30, with 8 bases fitting TRBD2. CDR1 GTSNPN and CDR2 SVGIG come from the germline V gene (reference sequence). This CDR3 has 14 amino acids. J lost 8 bases, V lost 0 bases, and 6 bases had no gene match. CDR3 residues: CAWSVSSGTHEQFF. CDR3 sequence (DNA): TGTGCCTGGAGTGTAAGTAGCGGGACTCATGAGCAGTTCTTC. Together with reference TRBV30 and TRBJ2-1, the CDR3 gives the full variable domain: SQTIHQWPATLVQPVGSPLSLECTVEGTSNPNLYWYRQAAGRGLQLLFYSVGIGQISSEVPQNLSASRPQDRQFILSSKKLLLSDSGFYLCAWSVSSGTHEQFFGPGTRLTVL.

The chain links TRBV9 to TRBJ2-1, with 8 bases that match TRBD2. CDR3 size: 15 residues. Germline values: CDR1 SGDLS, CDR2 YYNGEE. Losses at the gene ends were 0 bases for V and 5 bases for J; bases not matched to a gene: 4. CDR3 loop: CASSVGLAGNNEQFF. CDR3 coding DNA: TGTGCCAGCAGCGTAGGTCTAGCGGGCAACAATGAGCAGTTCTTC.

Written as DNA, the CDR3 is TGTGCCAGCAGCTTAGGAACCGGGACTCCCCTGATGGGGGAGCTGTTTTTT. This codes for CASSLGTGTPLMGELFF. This rearrangement joins TRBV13 to TRBJ2-2, with a possible D match to TRBD2 (6 bases). The CDR3 consists of 17 residues. Germline values: CDR1 PRHDT, CDR2 FYEKMQ (reference sequence). The V and J ends lost 0 bases and 8 bases respectively, with 19 bases between them.

The CDR3 region is CASSLKEGQNYGYTF. DNA for the CDR3: TGTGCCAGCAGTTTAAAAGAGGGACAGAACTATGGCTACACCTTC. This chain connects TRBV27 to TRBJ1-2, with 7 bases identical to TRBD1. The CDR3 consists of 15 residues. The germline gives CDR1 MNHEY, CDR2 SMNVEV (reference sequence). J gave up 2 bases and V 2 bases, and 5 bases lay outside the gene matches.